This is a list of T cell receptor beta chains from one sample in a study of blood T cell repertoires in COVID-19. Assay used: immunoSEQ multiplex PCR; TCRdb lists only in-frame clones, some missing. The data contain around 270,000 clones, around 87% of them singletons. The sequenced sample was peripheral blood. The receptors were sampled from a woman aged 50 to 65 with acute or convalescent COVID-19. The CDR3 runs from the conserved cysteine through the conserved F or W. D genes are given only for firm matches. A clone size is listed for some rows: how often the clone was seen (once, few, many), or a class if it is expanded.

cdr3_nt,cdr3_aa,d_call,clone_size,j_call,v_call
TGTGCCAGCAGCACCCGCGGCAATGAGCAGTTCTTC,CASSTRGNEQFF,.,.,TRBJ2-1,TRBV9
TGTGCCAGCAGTTCGGGGGGATATACGCAGTATTTT,CASSSGGYTQYF,TRBD2,.,TRBJ2-3,TRBV27
TGTGCCACCAGTGATCGGCGGGCGAACACCGGGGAGCTGTTTTTT,CATSDRRANTGELFF,.,once,TRBJ2-2,TRBV24-1
TGTGCCAGTACCCCGGTGTTCAGGAATCAGCCCCAGCATTTT,CASTPVFRNQPQHF,.,.,TRBJ1-5,TRBV19
TGTGCCAGCAGTTACAGGGTGTCAGATACGCAGTATTTT,CASSYRVSDTQYF,.,.,TRBJ2-3,TRBV28
TGCGCCAGCAGCCTGGACGGTTTGAACACTGAAGCTTTCTTT,CASSLDGLNTEAFF,.,.,TRBJ1-1,TRBV5-1
TGTGCCAGCAGCGTAGTATCTAGCGGGTTCCAAGAGACCCAGTACTTC,CASSVVSSGFQETQYF,TRBD2,once,TRBJ2-5,TRBV9
TGTGCCAGCAGCTCGAGAGTAAGTGGGGCCAACGTCCTGACTTTC,CASSSRVSGANVLTF,.,.,TRBJ2-6,TRBV7-9
TGTGCCAGCAGCTCCGACAGGGTGGGGATAGAGCCCCAGCATTTT,CASSSDRVGIEPQHF,TRBD1,.,TRBJ1-5,TRBV7-9
TGTGCCAGCTCACCACGGACAGGGATGCAGAACATTCAGTACTTC,CASSPRTGMQNIQYF,TRBD1,.,TRBJ2-4,TRBV18
TGTGCCAGCAGCCCCCCGACAGCTTATAATTCACCCCTCCACTTT,CASSPPTAYNSPLHF,.,.,TRBJ1-6,TRBV3-1/TRBV3-2
TGTGCCAGCAGTTCGCGATACGAGCAGTACTTC,CASSSRYEQYF,.,few,TRBJ2-7,TRBV27
TGTGCCAGCAGTTTATTCGGCAGGGGGAGACCCTACAATGAGCAGTTCTTC,CASSLFGRGRPYNEQFF,TRBD1,.,TRBJ2-1,TRBV28
TGTGCCAGCAGTGGCGACAGGGGGGCAAACACTGAAGCTTTCTTT,CASSGDRGANTEAFF,TRBD1,.,TRBJ1-1,TRBV2
TGTGCCAGCAGTGGGCCCCGGACAGGGGGCAACTATGGCTACACCTTC,CASSGPRTGGNYGYTF,TRBD1,once,TRBJ1-2,TRBV6-1
TGTGCCAGCAGTTTAGCCGGACAGGGGCATGCTTTCTTT,CASSLAGQGHAFF,TRBD1,.,TRBJ1-1,TRBV28
TGTGCCAGCAGTACTAGCGGCTACGAGCAGTACTTC,CASSTSGYEQYF,TRBD2,few,TRBJ2-7,TRBV6-5
TGCGCCAGCAGCCAGGCGGGAGGGCCTGGTGGAGATACGCAGTATTTT,CASSQAGGPGGDTQYF,TRBD2,.,TRBJ2-3,TRBV4-3
TGTGCCAGCGGTGGACAGTACAATGAGCAGTTCTTC,CASGGQYNEQFF,.,few,TRBJ2-1,TRBV14
TGTGCCAGCAGCTTGCTGGGGGGAGGACAGCCCCAGCATTTT,CASSLLGGGQPQHF,.,.,TRBJ1-5,TRBV5-5
TGTGCCAGCAGCCGGAGTGACAATGAGCAGTTCTTC,CASSRSDNEQFF,.,.,TRBJ2-1,TRBV9
TGTGCCAGCAGCCTTAAGACTAGCGGGAGAGATGAGCAGTTCTTC,CASSLKTSGRDEQFF,TRBD2,.,TRBJ2-1,TRBV16
TGTGCCAGCAGTTTCTCAAGGACAGGGAATCAGCCCCAGCATTTT,CASSFSRTGNQPQHF,TRBD1,.,TRBJ1-5,TRBV28
TGCGCCAGCAAGGACAGCGGGACTTACGAGCAGTACTTC,CASKDSGTYEQYF,.,once,TRBJ2-7,TRBV5-1
TGTGCCAGCAGCCCCAGGGGGCGCTTCTACGAGCAGTACTTC,CASSPRGRFYEQYF,TRBD1,.,TRBJ2-7,TRBV28
TGCAGTGCTATGCGGTACAATGAGCAGTTCTTC,CSAMRYNEQFF,.,.,TRBJ2-1,TRBV20-1
TGTGCCAGCAGTGAAGCGCTAGCTAACTATGGCTACACCTTC,CASSEALANYGYTF,.,.,TRBJ1-2,TRBV6-1
TGTGCCAGCACCCCGTCGGGAGGGAGCGGTGAGCAGTTCTTC,CASTPSGGSGEQFF,TRBD2,.,TRBJ2-1,TRBV3-1/TRBV3-2
TGTGCCAGCAGCTTAGTCCACGGGGAGCTGTTTTTT,CASSLVHGELFF,.,once,TRBJ2-2,TRBV7-9
TGTGCCAGCAGCCTCCTGCCCGGGAGTCGGTACGAGCAGTACTTC,CASSLLPGSRYEQYF,.,.,TRBJ2-7,TRBV7-8
TGTGCCAGCATCCTTAGCGGGAGTTTCTCCTACGAGCAGTACTTC,CASILSGSFSYEQYF,TRBD2,.,TRBJ2-7,TRBV28
TGTGCCAGCAGTTACGGACTAGCGGGAGCCTACGAGCAGTACTTC,CASSYGLAGAYEQYF,TRBD2,.,TRBJ2-7,TRBV5-4
TGCAGCGCAAGGACAGGGAAGAACGAGCAGTACTTC,CSARTGKNEQYF,TRBD1,.,TRBJ2-7,TRBV29-1